The rows below give T cell receptor beta chains drawn from one sample of a study of blood T cell repertoires in COVID-19. The data were produced by immunoSEQ multiplex PCR, yet TCRdb's version contains in-frame clones alone and is incomplete. Altogether under 110,000 clones are present, less than 80% being singletons, with the ten largest covering 6.2%. The sequenced material came from peripheral blood. The receptors originated from a man older than 75 with COVID-19, enrolled during active disease. The CDR3 runs from the conserved cysteine through the conserved F or W. Each record gives: D gene, J gene, clone size, V gene, CDR3 protein, CDR3 DNA. D genes are given only for firm matches. Expanded clones are given a class, and other clones once, few, many or no size at all.

>TRBD1|TRBJ2-7|-|TRBV28
CASWDRGVNEQYF
TGTGCCAGCTGGGACAGAGGTGTTAACGAGCAGTACTTC
>-|TRBJ2-7|few|TRBV3-1/TRBV3-2
CASSPLRADLIQQYF
TGTGCCAGCAGCCCCTTGCGGGCGGACCTTATCCAGCAGTACTTC
>TRBD1|TRBJ1-2|-|TRBV7-3
CASSNRQGNGYTF
TGTGCCAGCAGCAACCGACAGGGCAATGGCTACACCTTC
>-|TRBJ2-7|-|TRBV13
CASSRGGSSYEQYF
TGTGCCAGCAGCAGGGGCGGAAGCTCCTACGAGCAGTACTTC
>-|TRBJ1-6|-|TRBV4-1
CASSQDLTPYNSPLHF
TGCGCCAGCAGCCAAGATTTGACACCCTATAATTCACCCCTCCACTTT
>TRBD2|TRBJ2-1|-|TRBV7-8
CASSFIAGLVFSHEQFF
TGTGCCAGCAGCTTTATAGCGGGACTAGTTTTCTCCCATGAGCAGTTCTTC
>-|TRBJ2-3|once|TRBV11-2
CASSHNRASGDTQYF
TGTGCCAGCAGCCATAACAGGGCGAGTGGAGATACGCAGTATTTT
>-|TRBJ2-7|-|TRBV7-8
CASSQRTLHEQYF
TGTGCCAGCAGCCAAAGGACTCTTCACGAGCAGTACTTC
>TRBD2|TRBJ2-1|-|TRBV9
CASSVTPLAGGSEQFF
TGTGCCAGCAGCGTCACCCCACTAGCGGGAGGAAGTGAGCAGTTCTTC
>-|TRBJ2-7|-|TRBV3-1/TRBV3-2
CASSTGGEQYF
TGTGCCAGCAGCACCGGGGGCGAGCAGTACTTC
>-|TRBJ1-2|once|TRBV20-1
CSARRRGDTF
TGCAGTGCTAGACGCCGGGGTGACACCTTC
>TRBD2|TRBJ2-6|-|TRBV18
CASSPFSGYSGANVLTF
TGTGCCAGCTCACCATTTAGCGGGTACTCTGGGGCCAACGTCCTGACTTTC
>-|TRBJ2-7|-|TRBV19
CASSIPTGFGYEQYF
TGTGCCAGTAGTATTCCCACAGGGTTTGGCTACGAGCAGTACTTC
>-|TRBJ2-2|-|TRBV6-5
CASSYQVANTGELFF
TGTGCCAGCAGTTACCAGGTCGCGAACACCGGGGAGCTGTTTTTT
>TRBD1|TRBJ2-2|-|TRBV27
CASSYGTGRTGELFF
TGTGCCAGCAGTTATGGGACAGGGCGAACCGGGGAGCTGTTTTTT
>-|TRBJ2-5|-|TRBV7-2
CASSLILETQYF
TGTGCCAGCAGCTTAATACTAGAGACCCAGTACTTC
>-|TRBJ1-5|-|TRBV27
CASSLYRGNQPQHF
TGTGCCAGCAGTTTATACCGGGGGAATCAGCCCCAGCATTTT
>TRBD1|TRBJ2-1|-|TRBV5-1
CASSPDRGRNEQFF
TGCGCCAGCAGCCCGGACAGGGGGCGGAATGAGCAGTTCTTC
>TRBD1|TRBJ1-2|-|TRBV19
CASRRTGDNYGYTF
TGTGCCAGTAGGCGGACAGGGGATAACTATGGCTACACCTTC
>TRBD2|TRBJ2-7|-|TRBV27
CASSPRLAGVSEQYF
TGTGCCAGCAGTCCCAGACTAGCGGGAGTGTCCGAGCAGTACTTC
>TRBD1|TRBJ2-5|-|TRBV7-2
CASSYRGGETQYF
TGTGCCAGCAGCTACAGGGGCGGGGAGACCCAGTACTTC
>TRBD2|TRBJ2-1|once|TRBV24-1
CATSDSIGLAVYNEQFF
TGTGCCACCAGTGATTCAATCGGTCTAGCGGTCTACAATGAGCAGTTCTTC
>-|TRBJ2-7|-|TRBV5-1
CASSFGPSAVEQYF
TGCGCCAGCAGCTTTGGACCTAGCGCTGTCGAGCAGTACTTC
>-|TRBJ1-6|few|TRBV11-2
CASSLASYWSSYNSPLHF
TGTGCCAGCAGCTTAGCGTCGTACTGGAGCTCCTATAATTCACCCCTCCACTTT
>-|TRBJ1-5|-|TRBV27
CASSERSNQPQHF
TGTGCCAGCAGTGAGCGTAGCAATCAGCCCCAGCATTTT